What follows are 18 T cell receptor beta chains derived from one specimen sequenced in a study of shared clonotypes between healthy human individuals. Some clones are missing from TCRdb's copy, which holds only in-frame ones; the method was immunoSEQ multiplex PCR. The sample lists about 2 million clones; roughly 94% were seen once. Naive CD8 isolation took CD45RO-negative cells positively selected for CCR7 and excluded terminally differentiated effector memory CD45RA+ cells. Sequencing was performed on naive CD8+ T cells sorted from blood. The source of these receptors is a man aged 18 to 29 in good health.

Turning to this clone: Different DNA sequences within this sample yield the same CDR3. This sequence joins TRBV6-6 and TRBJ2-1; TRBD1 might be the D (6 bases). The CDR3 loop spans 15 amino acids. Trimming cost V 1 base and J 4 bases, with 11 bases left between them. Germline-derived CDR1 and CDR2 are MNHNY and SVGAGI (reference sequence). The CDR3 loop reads CASSYLAGAYNEQFF. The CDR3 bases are TGTGCCAGCAGTTACTTGGCAGGGGCTTACAATGAGCAGTTCTTC.

The CDR3 region has the DNA TGTGCCAGCAGCTTAGGAGGAAGCGGGAGCGTCTACGAGCAGTACTTC. Its protein is CASSLGGSGSVYEQYF. The genes are TRBV7-2 and TRBJ2-7, with TRBD2 identical over 8 bases. V lost 1 base to trimming and J lost 3 bases; unmatched junction nucleotides: 8. Germline CDR1 SGHTA, CDR2 FQGNSA. CDR3 length equals 16 residues.

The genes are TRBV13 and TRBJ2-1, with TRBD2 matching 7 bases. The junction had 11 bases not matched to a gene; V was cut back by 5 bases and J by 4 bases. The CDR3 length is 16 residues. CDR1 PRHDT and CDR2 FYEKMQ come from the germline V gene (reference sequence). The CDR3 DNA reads TGTGCCAGCAGCCCCTCGGGTCGGGGGGAATACAATGAGCAGTTCTTC. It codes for CASSPSGRGEYNEQFF.

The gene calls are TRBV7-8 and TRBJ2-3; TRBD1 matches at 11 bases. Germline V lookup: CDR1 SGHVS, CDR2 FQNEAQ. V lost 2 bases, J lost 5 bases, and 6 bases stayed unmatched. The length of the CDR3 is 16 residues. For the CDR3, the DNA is TGTGCCAGCAGCTTATTGGGACAGGGGGGCGTAGATACGCAGTATTTT. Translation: CASSLLGQGGVDTQYF. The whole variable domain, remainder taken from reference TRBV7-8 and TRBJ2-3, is GAGVSQSPRYKVAKRGQDVALRCDPISGHVSLFWYQQALGQGPEFLTYFQNEAQLDKSGLPSDRFFAERPEGSVSTLKIQRTQQEDSAVYLCASSLLGQGGVDTQYFGPGTRLTVL.

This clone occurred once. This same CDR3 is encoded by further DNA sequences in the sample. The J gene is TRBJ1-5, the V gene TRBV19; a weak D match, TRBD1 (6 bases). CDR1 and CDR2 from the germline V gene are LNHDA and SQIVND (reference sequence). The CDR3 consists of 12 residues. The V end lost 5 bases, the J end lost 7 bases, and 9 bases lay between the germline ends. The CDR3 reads CASSSGAQPQHF. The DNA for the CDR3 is TGTGCCAGTAGTTCGGGGGCCCAGCCCCAGCATTTT.

The CDR3 DNA reads TGTGCCAGCAGTTACTCGGGGGGAACTGGAAACACCATATATTTT. This sequence encodes CASSYSGGTGNTIYF. The chain is built from TRBV6-5 and TRBJ1-3, with D tentatively TRBD1 (5 bases). V shed 0 bases and J shed 2 bases, with 8 bases lying between them. The CDR3 totals 15 residues. Looked up from germline, CDR1 is MNHEY and CDR2 is SVGAGI.

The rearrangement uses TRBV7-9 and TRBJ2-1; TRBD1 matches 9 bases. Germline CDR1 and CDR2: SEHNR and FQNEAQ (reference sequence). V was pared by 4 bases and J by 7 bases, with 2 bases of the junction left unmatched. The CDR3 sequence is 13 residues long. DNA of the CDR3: TGTGCCAGCAGCTACGGGACAGGGAATGAGCAGTTCTTC. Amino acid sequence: CASSYGTGNEQFF.

For the CDR3, the DNA is TGTGCCAGCAGCTTCAGGGGGCTGTACGAGCAGTACTTC. It codes for CASSFRGLYEQYF. This chain uses TRBV7-9 with TRBJ2-7, with TRBD1 matching 8 bases. The CDR3 contains 13 residues. In germline, CDR1 is SEHNR, CDR2 FQNEAQ (reference sequence). J gave up 4 bases and V 3 bases, and 2 bases lay outside the gene matches.

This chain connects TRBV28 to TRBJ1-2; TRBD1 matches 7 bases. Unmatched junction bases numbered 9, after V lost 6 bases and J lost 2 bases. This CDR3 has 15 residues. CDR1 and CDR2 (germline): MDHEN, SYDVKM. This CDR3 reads CASRDTGELNYGYTF. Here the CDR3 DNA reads TGTGCCAGCAGAGACACAGGGGAGCTAAACTATGGCTACACCTTC.

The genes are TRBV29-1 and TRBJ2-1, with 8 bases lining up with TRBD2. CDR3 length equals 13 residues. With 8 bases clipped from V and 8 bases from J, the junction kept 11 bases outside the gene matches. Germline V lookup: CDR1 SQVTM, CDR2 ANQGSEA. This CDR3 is CSSPGLERDEQFF. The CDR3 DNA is TGCAGCTCCCCGGGACTAGAGAGGGATGAGCAGTTCTTC.

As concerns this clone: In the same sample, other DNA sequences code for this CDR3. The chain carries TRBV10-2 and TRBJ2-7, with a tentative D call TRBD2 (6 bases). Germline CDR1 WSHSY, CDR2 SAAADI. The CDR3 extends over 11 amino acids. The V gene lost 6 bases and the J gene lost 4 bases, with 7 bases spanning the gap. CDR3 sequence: CASSGTYEQYF. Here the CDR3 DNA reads TGCGCCAGCAGCGGGACTTACGAGCAGTACTTC.

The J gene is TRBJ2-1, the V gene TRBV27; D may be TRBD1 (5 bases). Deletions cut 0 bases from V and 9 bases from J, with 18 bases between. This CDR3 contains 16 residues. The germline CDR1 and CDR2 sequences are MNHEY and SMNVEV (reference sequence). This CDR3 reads CASSLSPGSMSLEQFF. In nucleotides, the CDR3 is TGTGCCAGCAGTTTATCTCCAGGGTCAATGAGTCTTGAGCAGTTCTTC.

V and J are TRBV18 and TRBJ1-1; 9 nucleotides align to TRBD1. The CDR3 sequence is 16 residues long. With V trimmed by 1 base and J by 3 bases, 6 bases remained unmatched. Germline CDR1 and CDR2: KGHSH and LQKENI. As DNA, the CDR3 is TGTGCCAGCTCACCACGGTGGGGACAGGGTGACACTGAAGCTTTCTTT. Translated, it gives CASSPRWGQGDTEAFF.

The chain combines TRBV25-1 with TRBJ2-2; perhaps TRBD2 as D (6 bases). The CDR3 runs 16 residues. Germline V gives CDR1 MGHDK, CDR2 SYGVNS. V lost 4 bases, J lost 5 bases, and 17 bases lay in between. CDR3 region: CASSGIGEESTGELFF. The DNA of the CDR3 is TGTGCCAGCAGTGGGATCGGGGAGGAATCTACCGGGGAGCTGTTTTTT.

CDR3 DNA: TGCGCCAGCAGCCAAGACTCCGAGGGACAGGCCATCGGGCAGTACTTC. Its protein is CASSQDSEGQAIGQYF. The chain links TRBV4-3 to TRBJ2-7, with TRBD1 matching 8 bases. There are 16 residues in the CDR3. The trim removed 0 bases at V and 9 bases at J, leaving 13 bases unmatched. Germline V lookup: CDR1 LGHNA, CDR2 YSLEER.

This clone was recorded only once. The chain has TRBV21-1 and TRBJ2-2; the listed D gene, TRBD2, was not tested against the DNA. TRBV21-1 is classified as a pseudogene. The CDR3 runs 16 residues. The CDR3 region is CASTTPHESNTGELFF. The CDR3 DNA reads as TGTGCCAGCACCACCCCTCACGAGTCGAACACCGGGGAGCTGTTTTTT.

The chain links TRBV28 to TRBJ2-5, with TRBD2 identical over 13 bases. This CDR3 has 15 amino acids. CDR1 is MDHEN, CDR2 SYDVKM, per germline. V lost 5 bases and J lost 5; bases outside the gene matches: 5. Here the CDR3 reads CASSPGTSGTETQYF. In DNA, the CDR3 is TGTGCCAGCAGTCCGGGGACTAGCGGGACGGAGACCCAGTACTTC.

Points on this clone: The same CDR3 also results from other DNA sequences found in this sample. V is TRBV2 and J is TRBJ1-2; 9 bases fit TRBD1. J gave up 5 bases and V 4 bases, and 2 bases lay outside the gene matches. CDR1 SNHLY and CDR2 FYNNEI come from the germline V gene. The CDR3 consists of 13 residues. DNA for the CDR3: TGTGCCAGCAGTGCCGGGACAGGGTATGGCTACACCTTC. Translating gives CASSAGTGYGYTF.